Listed below are T cell receptor beta chains from one sample, sequenced in a study of T cells in Graves' hyperthyroidism and ophthalmopathy. MiXCR, run by TCRdb on the multiplex PCR reads, gives a single entry per CDR3 protein. The sample lists under 350,000 distinct CDR3 sequences, around 23% occurring once. Sequenced: blood. The receptors were gathered from a woman aged 50 to 65 with Graves' hyperthyroidism. Both conserved end residues are part of each CDR3. Each record gives: clone size, J gene, V gene, D gene, CDR3 DNA, CDR3 protein. A D gene is named only where the DNA matches it firmly. A clone size is listed for some rows: how often the clone was seen (once, few, many), or a class if it is expanded.

>NA|TRBJ1-6|TRBV7-2|TRBD1
TGTGCCACCCGGGACAGGGATGCACCCCTCCACTTT
CATRDRDAPLHF
>many|TRBJ1-2|TRBV6-1|NA
TGTGCCAGCAGTGAAGGCCAGATTAACTATGGCTACACCTTC
CASSEGQINYGYTF
>many|TRBJ2-1|TRBV7-2|TRBD2
TGTGCCAGCAGCTTAGTGGCTCGGGGACTAGCGGGGAGAAGGGCCTACAATGAGCAGTTCTTC
CASSLVARGLAGRRAYNEQFF
>many|TRBJ2-1|TRBV29-1|TRBD2
TGCAGCGCCGGAAGGAGTAGCGGGGGGGCCGGTGAGCAGTTCTTC
CSAGRSSGGAGEQFF
>few|TRBJ2-1|TRBV29-1|NA
TGCAGCGCTCCCCACAGTAGTTACAATGAGCAGTTCTTC
CSAPHSSYNEQFF
>NA|TRBJ1-2|TRBV19|NA
TGTGCCAGTAATAAGGGAAAATATGGCTACACCTTC
CASNKGKYGYTF
>NA|TRBJ2-7|TRBV2|TRBD2
TGTGCCAGCAGTGAAGTGAGTAGCGGGATGTACGAGCAGTACTTC
CASSEVSSGMYEQYF
>NA|TRBJ2-1|TRBV7-2|NA
TGTGCCAGCAGCTTAGCTCGCAGGGTCAATGAGCAGTTCTTC
CASSLARRVNEQFF
>many|TRBJ2-7|TRBV12-3/TRBV12-4|NA
TGTGCCAGCAGTTTTAGAGCGGGCTCCTACGAGCAGTACTTC
CASSFRAGSYEQYF
>many|TRBJ2-3|TRBV12-3/TRBV12-4|TRBD2
TGTGCCAGCAGTTTGGGACTGAGCGGGAGGGTGGCAGATACGCAGTATTTT
CASSLGLSGRVADTQYF
>many|TRBJ1-5|TRBV10-2|TRBD1
TGCGCCAGCAGTGAAGGGACAGGGGGCGTTCAGCCCCAGCATTTT
CASSEGTGGVQPQHF
>few|TRBJ1-5|TRBV2|NA
TGTGCCAGCAGCCGGGAGGGTAGCAATCAGCCCCAGCATTTT
CASSREGSNQPQHF
>many|TRBJ2-2|TRBV3-1|NA
TGTGCCAGCAGCCAAGTTTCGGGGGAGCTGTTTTTT
CASSQVSGELFF
>NA|TRBJ2-7|TRBV7-9|NA
TGTGCCAGCAGCTTATCGACTTCATCCACCGAGCAGTACTTC
CASSLSTSSTEQYF
>many|TRBJ2-1|TRBV27|TRBD1
TGTGCCAGCAGTTTCCGGGGACAGGGGGCGGGTGAGCAGTTCTTC
CASSFRGQGAGEQFF
>few|TRBJ2-3|TRBV28|NA
TGTGCCAGCAGTTTCCTTAGCGGTACGCAGTATTTT
CASSFLSGTQYF
>few|TRBJ2-7|TRBV7-2|TRBD1
TGTGCCAGCAGCTCGACAGGGGGCAGACACGAGCAGTACTTC
CASSSTGGRHEQYF
>many|TRBJ1-1|TRBV24-1|NA
TGTGCCACCAGTGACCCGACAGCGATGAACACTGAAGCTTTCTTT
CATSDPTAMNTEAFF
>few|TRBJ2-3|TRBV7-6|NA
TGTGCCAGCAGCTTAGTACGGGCCCACGGGGATACGCAGTATTTT
CASSLVRAHGDTQYF
>once|TRBJ1-2|TRBV11-2|NA
TGTGCCAGCAGCTCAGTAAAAGGACAGTCCTATGGCTACACCTTC
CASSSVKGQSYGYTF
>few|TRBJ1-2|TRBV2|NA
TGTGCCAGCAGCCCCACACAACCGGGAGGCTACACCTTC
CASSPTQPGGYTF
>NA|TRBJ2-6|TRBV12-3/TRBV12-4|TRBD1
TGTGCCAGCAGTTTAGCCCAGATAGGGGGCGCTGGGGCCAACGTCCTGACTTTC
CASSLAQIGGAGANVLTF
>many|TRBJ2-5|TRBV14|TRBD1
TGTGCCAGCAGCATGCCGGGACAGAGACTACAAGAGACCCAGTACTTC
CASSMPGQRLQETQYF
>many|TRBJ2-1|TRBV6-1|NA
TGTGCCAGCAGTTTCTCAGGCAATGAGCAGTTCTTC
CASSFSGNEQFF
>NA|TRBJ2-3|TRBV6-2/TRBV6-3|TRBD2
TGTGCCAGCAGTTCTCTAGCGGGAATCACAGATACGCAGTATTTT
CASSSLAGITDTQYF